This T cell receptor (beta chain) was profiled in a study of T cells in localized non-small cell lung cancer. Study observations and caveats: A higher density of T cells in blood coincided with extended overall survival. Adjacent lung tissue had a median about 60 of the top 100 clones found in the tumor. Only one tumor region was sequenced, so heterogeneity remains possible.

In regard to this clone: Its antigen is currently unknown.

Only in-frame clones appear in the TCRdb table, and some are missing; sequencing was by immunoSEQ multiplex PCR. The table shows roughly 30,000 clones, with around 90% occurring only once. Germline CDR1 is KGHSH and CDR2 is LQKENI. Trimming left V 0 bases short and J 3 bases short, with 6 bases between. The CDR3 extends over 13 amino acids. The TCR sequence derives from a female donor older than 55 with stage III squamous cell lung carcinoma. The chain couples TRBV18 to TRBJ2-7; D is unclear. This specimen was peripheral blood, taken before any cancer treatment. For the CDR3, the DNA is TGTGCCAGCTCACCACCGGACGACTACGAGCAGTACTTC. Residues: CASSPPDDYEQYF.